This T cell receptor beta chain is drawn from a study of blood T cells in healthy people across ages. A sample-barcoded 5' primer and a J-beta primer mix were used in a second PCR of about 7 to 12 cycles. TCRdb reanalysed the 5' RACE reads using MiXCR and keeps one entry per CDR3 protein. Altogether around 580,000 distinct CDR3 sequences are present, roughly 48% being singletons, with the ten largest covering roughly 24%. Trimming removed 5 bases at V and 2 bases at J, with 14 bases between. The CDR3 sequence is 14 residues long. Germline V gene lookup returns CDR1 SGDLS and CDR2 YYNGEE. This rearrangement joins TRBV9 to TRBJ2-7; TRBD1 is a possible D gene (6 bases). This clonotype originated in a man older than 75 in good health. The material sequenced was blood. The CDR3 nucleotides are TGTGCCAGCAGTCAATCCGGGACACCCTACGAGCAGTACTTC. Amino acid sequence: CASSQSGTPYEQYF.